The 11 T cell receptor beta chains given below trace back to one sample, sequenced in a study of blood T cell repertoires in COVID-19 (TCRdb year 2020). Receptor amplification or capture employed the immunoSEQ multiplex PCR assay. TCRdb carries this immuneACCESS record with in-frame sequences only. Its versions omit some clonotypes, under half of them owing to an unresolved V gene in the studies checked, with the rest unexplained. For this sample there are fewer than 350,000 clones; around nine tenths appear just once. Approximately 7.5% of the sample is held by the ten biggest clonotypes. What was sequenced was peripheral blood. Source of these receptors: a woman aged 25 to 39 with COVID-19, enrolled during active disease.

This rearrangement joins TRBV29-1 to TRBJ2-7, with a possible D match to TRBD1 (6 bases). CDR3 length equals 14 residues. Trimming took 7 bases from V and 2 from J, leaving 18 bases between them. Per germline, CDR1 SQVTM and CDR2 ANQGSEA. The chain's CDR3 is CSARKGHHPYEQYF. The DNA of the CDR3 is TGCAGCGCCCGAAAGGGACACCATCCCTACGAGCAGTACTTC.

The chain recombines TRBV19 with TRBJ1-6; no clear D. Germline-derived CDR1 and CDR2 are LNHDA and SQIVND (reference sequence). V was clipped by 6 bases and J by 7 bases, with 10 bases between them. This CDR3 contains 13 residues. The DNA for the CDR3 is TGTGCCAGTAGCCCGACTCGCAATTCACCCCTCCACTTT. This sequence encodes CASSPTRNSPLHF.

The DNA of the CDR3 is TGTGCCAGCAGCGCGGGACCGCAAGAGACCCAGTACTTC. It encodes CASSAGPQETQYF. This chain uses TRBV5-4 with TRBJ2-5, with D possibly TRBD2 on 6 matching bases. V shed 4 bases and J shed 2 bases, with 9 bases lying between them. CDR1 SGHNT and CDR2 YYREEE come from the germline V gene (reference sequence). The CDR3 totals 13 residues.

The V and J genes are TRBV27 and TRBJ2-7; possible D gene TRBD1, 6 bases. V gave up 0 bases and J gave up 1 base, with 16 bases separating them. This CDR3 is 17 amino acids long. Germline CDR1 reads MNHEY; CDR2 reads SMNVEV (reference sequence). The CDR3 sequence: CASSLSRSNRVSYEQYF. CDR3 DNA sequence: TGTGCCAGCAGTTTATCTCGGAGCAACAGGGTTTCCTACGAGCAGTACTTC.

The chain combines TRBV18 with TRBJ2-7; D is undetermined. V lost 3 bases and J lost 0, with 12 bases in between. Per germline, CDR1 KGHSH and CDR2 LQKENI. CDR3 size: 15 residues. The CDR3, as DNA: TGTGCCAGCTCACCTCCTACCTCGATCTCCTACGAGCAGTACTTC. Translation gives CASSPPTSISYEQYF.

The chain is built from TRBV7-3 and TRBJ2-7; 7 nucleotides align to TRBD2. The length of the CDR3 is 14 residues. Germline CDR1 and CDR2: SGHTA and FQGTGA. The V and J ends lost 1 base and 6 bases, in that order; junction bases with no gene match: 6. The DNA of the CDR3 is TGTGCCAGCAGCTTAAGTGCGGGAGATGTCGAGCAGTACTTC. Encoded protein: CASSLSAGDVEQYF.

The chain is built from TRBV10-3 and TRBJ2-1, with D maybe TRBD2 (5 bases). The germline CDR1 and CDR2 sequences are ENHRY and SYGVKD. The CDR3 runs to 13 residues. V was shortened by 10 bases and J by 5 bases, with 15 bases between the two germline ends. For the CDR3, the DNA is TGTGCCACCAGGAATCTAGCTGACAATGAGCAGTTCTTC. It encodes CATRNLADNEQFF.

This chain uses TRBV24-1 with TRBJ2-2, with D possibly matching TRBD1 (5 bases). CDR1 is KGHDR, CDR2 SFDVKD, per germline. The CDR3 is made up of 17 amino acids. Trimming took 3 bases from V and 4 from J, leaving 17 bases between them. CDR3 DNA sequence: TGTGCCACCAGTGATCGCCGACAGACCCGTAGCACCGGGGAGCTGTTTTTT. Amino acids: CATSDRRQTRSTGELFF.

The chain joins TRBV5-5 to TRBJ1-5; a weak D match, TRBD1 (5 bases). Trimming stripped 0 bases from V and 5 bases from J, with 12 bases between. Germline V gene lookup returns CDR1 SGHKS and CDR2 YYEKEE (reference sequence). CDR3 length: 15 amino acids. Written as DNA, the CDR3 is TGTGCCAGCAGCTTGGAGGGGATCCGGCATCAGCCCCAGCATTTT. Residues: CASSLEGIRHQPQHF.

This clone was seen a few times. The chain carries TRBV30 and TRBJ2-2; 7 bases align to TRBD2. The V and J ends lost 2 bases and 4 bases, in that order; junction bases with no gene match: 4. CDR1 is GTSNPN and CDR2 is SVGIG in the germline V gene (reference sequence). CDR3 length equals 14 residues. The CDR3, as DNA: TGTGCCTGGAGTAGGGGCGGGGGCACCGGGGAGCTGTTTTTT. Translated: CAWSRGGGTGELFF.

The chain carries TRBV10-3 and TRBJ2-2; a possible D gene is TRBD2 (5 bases). V was shortened by 3 bases and J by 5 bases, with 16 bases between the two germline ends. The CDR3 has 16 residues. Germline V gives CDR1 ENHRY, CDR2 SYGVKD. This chain's CDR3 is CAISDPRGRRTGELFF. DNA for the CDR3: TGTGCCATCAGTGACCCACGAGGACGGAGGACCGGGGAGCTGTTTTTT.